Below, 11 T cell receptor beta chains from the same sample are listed, as sequenced in a study of T cell repertoires in cytomegalovirus infection. TCRdb itself ran the reads through MiXCR, one entry per CDR3 protein. Of roughly 150,000 distinct CDR3 sequences listed, around 24% are singletons. Input material: PBMCs. The origin of the receptors is a human donor in good health (CMV status not recorded). Some clones in this sample may be carry-over from other donors' samples.

The chain couples TRBV12-3 or TRBV12-4 to TRBJ1-2; maybe TRBD1 (6 bases). Trimming removed 4 bases at V and 1 base at J, with 13 bases between. The CDR3 is 15 residues long. The chain's CDR3 is CASSWRAGDNYGYTF. The DNA of the CDR3 is TGTGCCAGCAGTTGGAGGGCAGGGGATAACTATGGCTACACCTTC.

As concerns this clonotype: A much larger clone is a single base away; this may be a read error. The J gene is TRBJ2-7, the V gene TRBV7-2; D is perhaps TRBD1 or TRBD2 (5 bases each). This CDR3 comprises 15 residues. In germline, CDR1 is SGHTA, CDR2 FQGNSA. CDR3 loop: CASSLAEGRRDEQCF. In nucleotides, the CDR3 is TGTGCCAGCAGCTTAGCTGAGGGGCGGCGTGACGAGCAGTGCTTC.

This sequence joins TRBV29-1 and TRBJ2-5, with D perhaps matching TRBD1 (5 bases). This CDR3 has 16 amino acids. V lost 4 bases and J lost 4, with 22 bases in between. The germline V gene encodes CDR1 SQVTM and CDR2 ANQGSEA. Written as DNA, the CDR3 is TGCAGCGTTGGTCCTGTCCGGACCCTCCAGGGAGAGACCCAGTACTTC. The encoded protein is CSVGPVRTLQGETQYF.

This clonotype was recorded a few times. The V gene is TRBV20-1, the J gene TRBJ2-7; D unclear. The germline gives CDR1 DFQATT, CDR2 SNEGSKA (reference sequence). V was shortened by 3 bases and J by 1 base, with 10 bases between the two germline ends. The CDR3 length is 13 residues. CDR3 nucleotides: TGCAGTGCTAGCCAAGCGACATCCTACGAGCAGTACTTC. Translation gives CSASQATSYEQYF.

The chain uses TRBV20-1 and TRBJ1-2, with no clear D. The CDR3 runs to 13 residues. Germline values: CDR1 DFQATT, CDR2 SNEGSKA (reference sequence). V dropped 0 bases and J dropped 3 bases, with 8 bases sitting between them. The CDR3: CSARDPGDYGYTF. In DNA form, the CDR3 reads TGCAGTGCTAGAGATCCGGGAGACTATGGCTACACCTTC.

As to this clonotype: One end of the junction varies from germline; a read error may be responsible. This chain uses TRBV7-7 with TRBJ1-1; D is ambiguous. Germline-derived CDR1 and CDR2 are SSHAT and FNYEAQ (reference sequence). This CDR3 has 10 residues. For the CDR3, the DNA is TGTGCTAGCATGGGCACTGAAGCTTTCTTT. Encoded protein: CASMGTEAFF. Full variable domain (missing parts from reference TRBV7-7 and TRBJ1-1): GAGVSQSPRYKVTKRGQDVTLRCDPISSHATLYWYQQALGQGPEFLTYFNYEAQPDKSGLPSDRFSAERPEGSISTLTIQRTEQRDSAMYRCASMGTEAFFGQGTRLTVV.

This clonotype was counted only a few times. The chain recombines TRBV5-6 with TRBJ1-1; 8 bases match TRBD1. The CDR3 is made up of 16 amino acids. The trim removed 0 bases at V and 4 bases at J, leaving 8 bases unmatched. Per the germline V gene, CDR1 is SGHDT and CDR2 is YYEEEE. DNA of the CDR3: TGTGCCAGCAGCTTGGGGAACGACAGGGGCCCCACTGAAGCTTTCTTT. Translating gives CASSLGNDRGPTEAFF.

V is TRBV19 and J is TRBJ2-7; 9 positions match TRBD1. This CDR3 has 15 amino acids. CDR1 is LNHDA and CDR2 is SQIVND in the germline V gene (reference sequence). Trimming removed 5 bases from V and 3 bases from J; junction bases left unmatched: 8. The CDR3 protein is CASSVLGTGIYEQYF. The CDR3 nucleotides are TGTGCCAGTAGTGTCCTCGGGACAGGGATCTACGAGCAGTACTTC.

Of note for this clonotype: An end of the junction differs from the germline gene, which may be a read error. This chain uses TRBV27 with TRBJ2-7, with D perhaps matching TRBD1 (6 bases). Germline V CDR1 and CDR2: MNHEY, SMNVEV (reference sequence). The CDR3 runs to 14 residues. The CDR3 sequence is CGSSLTGLYNEQYF. The CDR3 DNA follows: TGTGGCAGCAGTTTAACAGGGTTGTACAACGAGCAGTACTTC.

This clonotype was counted many times. The chain has TRBV27 and TRBJ2-7; 9 nucleotides align to TRBD2. Germline CDR1 is MNHEY and CDR2 is SMNVEV (reference sequence). The CDR3 runs to 14 residues. V lost 3 bases, J lost 3 bases, and 3 bases stayed unmatched. The CDR3 loop is CASSLLAGRYEQYF. The CDR3 DNA is TGTGCCAGCAGTTTGCTAGCGGGACGCTACGAGCAGTACTTC.

This clonotype was observed a few times. This chain links TRBV28 with TRBJ1-1, with no clear D. Germline V gives CDR1 MDHEN, CDR2 SYDVKM. V lost 6 bases to trimming and J lost 1 base, with 6 bases between them. CDR3 length: 12 residues. The CDR3 loop reads CASREENTEAFF. In DNA, the CDR3 is TGTGCCAGCAGGGAGGAGAACACTGAAGCTTTCTTT.